This TCR beta chain stems from a study of blood T cell repertoires in COVID-19. The overall study: Donors in the United States, Italy and Spain gave samples during acute or convalescent COVID-19.

Trimming cost V 0 bases and J 0 bases, with 5 bases left between them. Germline V gene data show CDR1 as SGHRS and CDR2 as YFSETQ. CDR3 length: 14 amino acids. Study members were between about 18 and 89 years old and lived in 25 or so US regions. Participants' own reports of clinical history determined their cohort assignment. Original analysis: Quantification of nucleated cells was approximated via reference gene primer amplification. Generated by immunoSEQ multiplex PCR, the TCRdb table keeps only in-frame clones and is missing some. The V and J calls and clone size were taken over from that table, and D and trimming were inferred from the DNA. The sample has under 500,000 clones, around 90% seen once.

The specimen was PBMCs or T cells enriched from blood (not recorded which). This clonotype originated in a woman aged 18-29 years with acute COVID-19. The gene calls are TRBV5-1 and TRBJ2-3; D uncertain. The CDR3 spells CASSLGESTDTQYF. CDR3 nucleotide sequence: TGCGCCAGCAGCTTGGGTGAGAGCACAGATACGCAGTATTTT.